This T cell receptor (beta chain) was sequenced during a study of blood T cell repertoires in COVID-19. Study-level background: Both acute and convalescent COVID-19 samples were obtained from the United States, Italy and Spain. T cells, B-cell-depleted T cells, or PBMCs provided the cDNA or gDNA that served as material.

This CDR3 contains 13 residues. V shed 4 bases and J shed 3 bases, with 7 bases lying between them. In germline, CDR1 is SGHDT, CDR2 YYEEEE. In the study's own analysis: Reference gene primer amplification gave nucleated cell count estimates. The assay was immunoSEQ multiplex PCR, and TCRdb's table has in-frame clones only and misses some. V, J and clone size were drawn from that table, and D and trimming were deduced from the DNA. Of about 73,000 clones detected, approximately 83% appear once; the ten largest clones hold roughly 2.5%. Sequencing was done on a sample of peripheral blood. The clonotype originates from a man of 80 years or more with active or convalescent COVID-19. The gene calls are TRBV5-6 and TRBJ2-2, with D possibly matching TRBD1 (5 bases). The CDR3 here is CASSVTDTGELFF. The CDR3 DNA is TGTGCCAGCAGCGTGACAGACACCGGGGAGCTGTTTTTT.